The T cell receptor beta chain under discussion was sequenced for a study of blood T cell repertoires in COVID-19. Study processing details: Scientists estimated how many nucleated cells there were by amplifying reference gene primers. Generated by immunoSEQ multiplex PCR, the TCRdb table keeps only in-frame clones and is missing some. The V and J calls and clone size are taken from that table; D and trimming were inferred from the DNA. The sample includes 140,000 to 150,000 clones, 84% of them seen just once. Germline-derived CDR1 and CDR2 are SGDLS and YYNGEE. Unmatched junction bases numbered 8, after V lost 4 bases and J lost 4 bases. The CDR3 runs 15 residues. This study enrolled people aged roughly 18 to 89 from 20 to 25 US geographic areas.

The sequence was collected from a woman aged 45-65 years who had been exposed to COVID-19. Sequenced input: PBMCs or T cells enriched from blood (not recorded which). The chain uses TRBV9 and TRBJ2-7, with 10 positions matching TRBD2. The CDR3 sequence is CASSTQAGGGYEQYF. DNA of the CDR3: TGTGCCAGCAGCACACAAGCGGGAGGGGGATACGAGCAGTACTTC.